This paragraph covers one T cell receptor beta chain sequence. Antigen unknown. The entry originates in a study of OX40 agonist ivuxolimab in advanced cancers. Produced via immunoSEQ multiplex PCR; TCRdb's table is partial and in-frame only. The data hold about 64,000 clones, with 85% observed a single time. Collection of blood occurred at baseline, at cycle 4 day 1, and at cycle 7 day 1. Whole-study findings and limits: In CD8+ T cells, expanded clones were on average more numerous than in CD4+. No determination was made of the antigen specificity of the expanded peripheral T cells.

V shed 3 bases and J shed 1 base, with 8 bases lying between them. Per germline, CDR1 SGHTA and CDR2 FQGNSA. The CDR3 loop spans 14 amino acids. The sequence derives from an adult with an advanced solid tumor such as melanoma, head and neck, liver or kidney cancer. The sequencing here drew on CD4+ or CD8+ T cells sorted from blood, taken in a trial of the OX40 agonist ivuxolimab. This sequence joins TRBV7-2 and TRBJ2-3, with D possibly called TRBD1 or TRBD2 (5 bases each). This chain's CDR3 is CASSFEGRTDTQYF. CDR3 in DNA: TGTGCCAGCAGCTTTGAGGGACGCACAGATACGCAGTATTTT.